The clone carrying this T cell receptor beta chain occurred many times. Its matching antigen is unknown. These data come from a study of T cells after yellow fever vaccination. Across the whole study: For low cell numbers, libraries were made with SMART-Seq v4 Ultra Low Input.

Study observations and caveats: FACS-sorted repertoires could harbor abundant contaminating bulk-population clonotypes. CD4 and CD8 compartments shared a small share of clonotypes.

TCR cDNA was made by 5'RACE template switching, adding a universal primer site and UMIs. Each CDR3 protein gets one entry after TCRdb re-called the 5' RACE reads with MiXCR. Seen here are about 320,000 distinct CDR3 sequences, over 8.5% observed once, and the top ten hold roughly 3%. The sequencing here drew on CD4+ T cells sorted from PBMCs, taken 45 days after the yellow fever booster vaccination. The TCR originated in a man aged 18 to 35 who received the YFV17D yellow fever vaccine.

As DNA, the CDR3 is TGTGCCAGCAGCCCACACCAGGGATATGGCTACACCTTC. It yields the protein CASSPHQGYGYTF. The rearrangement uses TRBV7-2 and TRBJ1-2; a weak D match, TRBD1 (5 bases). The CDR3 has 13 residues. Germline-derived CDR1 and CDR2 are SGHTA and FQGNSA. Trimming cost V 5 bases and J 5 bases, with 12 bases left between them. The entire variable domain, with the rest obtained from reference TRBV7-2 and TRBJ1-2, is as follows: GAGVSQSPSNKVTEKGKDVELRCDPISGHTALYWYRQSLGQGLEFLIYFQGNSAPDKSGLPSDRFSAERTGGSVSTLTIQRTQQEDSAVYLCASSPHQGYGYTFGSGTRLTVV.